The clone carrying this T cell receptor beta chain has only one observation. No antigen is known for it. This table comes from immunoSEQ multiplex PCR, and its TCRdb copy is limited to in-frame clones, with some not included. The sample yields roughly 38,000 clones, about 88% seen once. This sample stems from a study of STAT3 mutations in large granular lymphocyte leukemia. Study-level points and caveats: Every T-cell large granular lymphocyte leukemia patient had at least one immunodominant TCR beta clonotype.

Source material: PBMCs. The receptor comes from a human donor with T large granular lymphocyte leukemia. Some clones in this sample may be carry-over from other donors' samples.

The CDR3 coding sequence is TGTGCCAGCAGCCTTCAGGGTGGGAACACCATATATTTT. Protein sequence: CASSLQGGNTIYF. The rearrangement joins TRBV14 to TRBJ1-3, with D perhaps TRBD1 (5 bases). Germline V lookup: CDR1 SGHDN, CDR2 FVKESK. V gave up 4 bases and J gave up 7 bases, with 11 bases separating them. The CDR3 length is 13 residues.